The entry that follows covers one T cell receptor (beta chain) sequence. Antigen specificity is unknown. The source of the sample is a study of T cell responses to AZD1222 COVID-19 vaccine. The study's findings and limits: Spike-wide coverage was observed for vaccine-associated CD4 TCRs, with dominant responses at 160-218 and 743-854. Most donors were white British, females outnumbered males, and clonal diversity was possibly underestimated.

Assay: immunoSEQ multiplex PCR; the TCRdb copy retains only in-frame clones and omits some. The table includes about 55,000 clones, 70% to 90% detected once. The sequence was obtained from an adult in good health. Here the sequenced sample was peripheral blood, taken on day 0 of AZD1222 vaccination.

The CDR3 loop reads CASSLSVNTEAFF. The CDR3 region has the DNA TGTGCCAGCAGCTTATCGGTGAACACTGAAGCTTTCTTT. The V call is TRBV5-8, the J call TRBJ1-1; D is unclear. The CDR3 has 13 residues. The V end was cut by 2 bases, the J end by 0 bases, with 5 bases between. Germline loops: CDR1 SGHTS, CDR2 YDEGEE.